The T cell receptor (beta chain) under discussion was sequenced for a study of technical replicates of blood from a handful of donors. Clones were read by immunoSEQ multiplex PCR, and TCRdb kept only the in-frame ones, dropping some. The sample lists approximately 99,000 clones, 95% occurring once. The CDR3 loop spans 14 amino acids. Losses at the gene ends were 6 bases for V and 3 bases for J; bases not matched to a gene: 7. Germline CDR1 WNHNN, CDR2 SYGVQD (reference sequence). The TCR comes from a human donor in good health. Sample: T cells isolated from PBMCs. V and J are TRBV10-1 and TRBJ2-5; 7 bases fit TRBD1. The CDR3 loop reads CASSQTGVKETQYF. CDR3 bases: TGCGCCAGCAGCCAAACAGGGGTAAAAGAGACCCAGTACTTC.